This T cell receptor (beta chain) was obtained from a study of T cells in Graves' hyperthyroidism and ophthalmopathy. What was amplified from RNA transcripts were TCR beta CDR3 regions. A set of HTBI primers served as the primers for a first-round RT-PCR of the TCR CDR3. TCRdb re-analysed the multiplex PCR reads in MiXCR, keeping a single row per CDR3 protein. The sample holds 130,000 to 150,000 distinct CDR3 sequences, approximately 20% seen once. The CDR3 is made up of 15 amino acids. V dropped 1 base and J dropped 6; count of bases not matched to a gene: 2. The germline gives CDR1 LNHNV, CDR2 YYDKDF (reference sequence). In the case of this clonotype: Its antigen is currently unknown.

Notes on the study in general: Most expanded thyroid clonotypes above 0.001 also appeared in blood.

This TCR was recovered from a woman between 50 and 59 years old with Graves' hyperthyroidism that later progressed to Graves' ophthalmopathy. Sample: blood. The chain uses TRBV15 and TRBJ1-5; 11 bases align to TRBD1. CDR3 nucleotides: TGTGCCACCAGCAGAGTTGGGACAGGGGGTCAGCCCCAGCATTTT. Encoded protein: CATSRVGTGGQPQHF.